The 23 T cell receptor beta chains reported below all come from one sample, sequenced in a study of T cell responses to AZD1222 COVID-19 vaccine (TCRdb year 2021). The receptor library was made with the immunoSEQ multiplex PCR assay. This immuneACCESS table, as held by TCRdb, lists in-frame sequences with V and J called but not all clones. Of the missing ones, under half trace to an unresolved V gene in checked studies; the others have no known cause. The sample table records about 140,000 clones; 80% to 90% of these occur just once. The ten largest clonotypes hold more than 5.5% of the sample. The meaning of the sample's time point label: baseline before first vaccination. Source: peripheral blood, taken on day 0 of AZD1222 vaccination. These receptors all come from an adult in good health.

V is TRBV7-2 and J is TRBJ1-5, with no clear D. Germline CDR1 is SGHTA and CDR2 is FQGNSA. The CDR3 is made up of 14 amino acids. The germline V and J ends were trimmed by 5 bases and 5 bases, with 13 bases remaining between them. For the CDR3, the DNA is TGTGCCAGCAGCCCTCGTTCAGGAGATCAGCCCCAGCATTTT. Residues: CASSPRSGDQPQHF.

The chain has TRBV5-4 and TRBJ2-1; no reliable D call. Germline V gene sequence: CDR1 SGHNT, CDR2 YYREEE (reference sequence). The CDR3 has 11 residues. Trimming cost V 1 base and J 10 bases, with 6 bases left between them. The CDR3 DNA sequence: TGTGCCAGCAGCTTGAGTTCAGAGCAGTTCTTC. Its protein is CASSLSSEQFF.

This chain uses TRBV6-5 with TRBJ1-2; 7 bases are a match to TRBD1. The trim removed 6 bases at V and 2 bases at J, leaving 3 bases unmatched. The CDR3 covers 13 residues. The germline V gene encodes CDR1 MNHEY and CDR2 SVGAGI. In DNA form, the CDR3 reads TGTGCCAGCAGGGGGACAGTAAACTATGGCTACACCTTC. Protein product: CASRGTVNYGYTF.

The V and J genes are TRBV24-1 and TRBJ1-1; a possible D gene is TRBD1 (6 bases). Trimming took off 1 base at V and 5 bases at J, with 13 bases between the two ends. CDR3 length equals 15 residues. Germline values: CDR1 KGHDR, CDR2 SFDVKD. The CDR3 nucleotides are TGTGCCACCAGTGATTTCTCGGGGGCGTTAACTGAAGCTTTCTTT. Amino acids: CATSDFSGALTEAFF.

This clone was observed a single time. The V and J genes are TRBV12-3 or TRBV12-4 and TRBJ2-1; D is perhaps TRBD2 (6 bases). This CDR3 has 13 amino acids. The V gene lost 3 bases and the J gene lost 6 bases, with 9 bases spanning the gap. CDR3 protein: CASSFVGGNEQFF. The CDR3 coding sequence is TGTGCCAGCAGTTTTGTGGGGGGCAATGAGCAGTTCTTC.

V is TRBV4-2 and J is TRBJ1-5, with a tentative D call TRBD1 (6 bases). V lost 4 bases and J lost 4, with 23 bases in between. Germline CDR1 reads LGHNA; CDR2 reads YNFKEQ. The CDR3 totals 18 residues. The CDR3 region is CASSPVGGMTFRNQPQHF. The CDR3 nucleotides are TGTGCCAGCAGCCCCGTAGGGGGGATGACCTTCCGTAATCAGCCCCAGCATTTT.

This rearrangement joins TRBV5-1 to TRBJ1-2; perhaps TRBD1 as D (5 bases). The V and J ends lost 4 bases and 8 bases respectively, with 24 bases between them. Looked up from germline, CDR1 is SGHRS and CDR2 is YFSETQ. This CDR3 comprises 16 residues. CDR3 DNA: TGCGCCAGCAGCGGAAGCGGGGCGGCAGTGGTTTGGGGCTACACCTTC. The encoded protein is CASSGSGAAVVWGYTF.

The chain links TRBV7-3 to TRBJ2-1, with unresolved D. The germline CDR1 and CDR2 sequences are SGHTA and FQGTGA. The CDR3 is 12 amino acids. V lost 4 bases, J lost 5 bases, and 6 bases lay in between. The CDR3, as DNA: TGTGCCAGCAGCTACACGGACAATGAGCAGTTCTTC. This gives the protein CASSYTDNEQFF. The whole variable domain, filled in from reference TRBV7-3 and TRBJ2-1, reads GAGVSQTPSNKVTEKGKYVELRCDPISGHTALYWYRQSLGQGPEFLIYFQGTGAADDSGLPNDRFFAVRPEGSVSTLKIQRTERGDSAVYLCASSYTDNEQFFGPGTRLTVL.

V is TRBV2 and J is TRBJ2-7; no firm D call. The CDR3 sequence is 12 residues long. Per the germline V gene, CDR1 is SNHLY and CDR2 is FYNNEI. V dropped 8 bases and J dropped 4 bases, with 12 bases sitting between them. The CDR3 loop reads CASRAFKYEQYF. The CDR3 DNA reads TGTGCCAGCCGGGCCTTTAAGTACGAGCAGTACTTC.

The CDR3 loop reads CAISEFTSGRQYEQYF. CDR3 DNA: TGTGCCATCAGTGAATTCACTAGCGGCCGCCAATACGAGCAGTACTTC. This chain connects TRBV10-3 to TRBJ2-7, with 8 bases identical to TRBD2. CDR3 length equals 16 residues. V shed 3 bases, J shed 4 bases, and the junction held 11 bases outside the gene matches. Germline values: CDR1 ENHRY, CDR2 SYGVKD.

The chain carries TRBV27 and TRBJ2-1, with D perhaps being TRBD1 or TRBD2 (5 bases each). This CDR3 comprises 15 residues. The germline V and J ends were trimmed by 2 bases and 10 bases, with 18 bases remaining between them. Germline CDR1 reads MNHEY; CDR2 reads SMNVEV (reference sequence). CDR3 in DNA: TGTGCCAGCAGTTTAAGGGACCTCTGGTCGGGGGAGCAGTTCTTC. Its translation: CASSLRDLWSGEQFF.

This rearrangement joins TRBV4-1 to TRBJ1-2, with unresolved D. This CDR3 has 13 amino acids. The germline V gene has CDR1 MGHRA and CDR2 YSYEKL. V lost 1 base, J lost 7 bases, and 10 bases lay in between. The CDR3 bases are TGCGCCAGCAGCCAAGTAAGGGCGGGTGGCTACACCTTC. It is translated as CASSQVRAGGYTF.

The chain couples TRBV21-1 to TRBJ2-2; the table's D call, TRBD2, has no DNA check behind it. TRBV21-1 is reported as a pseudogene. The CDR3 contains 17 residues. The CDR3 nucleotides read TGTGCCAGCACCGAAGATCTGGGGGGAGCCAACACCGGGGAGCTGTTTTTT. Its protein product is CASTEDLGGANTGELFF.

This clone was observed a single time. V and J are TRBV27 and TRBJ2-5; D uncertain. The germline V gene has CDR1 MNHEY and CDR2 SMNVEV (reference sequence). With 6 bases removed from V and 3 bases from J, the gap between germline ends came to 17 bases. The CDR3 extends over 15 amino acids. Here the CDR3 DNA reads TGTGCCAGCAGAACCCCCCGGGCGCCCAAAGAGACCCAGTACTTC. It is translated as CASRTPRAPKETQYF.

The chain has TRBV18 and TRBJ1-4, with D hard to call. In germline, CDR1 is KGHSH, CDR2 LQKENI. This CDR3 comprises 15 residues. Trimming removed 3 bases from V and 0 bases from J, with 8 bases in between. CDR3 sequence: CASSPSVTTNEKLFF. CDR3 in DNA: TGTGCCAGCTCACCCTCGGTTACAACTAATGAAAAACTGTTTTTT.

The chain uses TRBV19 and TRBJ2-3; 14 nucleotides align to TRBD2. CDR3 length: 16 residues. The germline gives CDR1 LNHDA, CDR2 SQIVND (reference sequence). V shed 6 bases and J 3 bases; nucleotides not matched to a gene: 5. CDR3 DNA: TGTGCCAGTAGGGGGACTAGCGGGAGTATAACAGATACGCAGTATTTT. Encoded protein: CASRGTSGSITDTQYF.

The table lists this clone with a few counts. V and J are TRBV18 and TRBJ2-7; unclear D gene. This CDR3 comprises 15 residues. Germline CDR1 is KGHSH and CDR2 is LQKENI. Trimming stripped 2 bases from V and 3 bases from J, with 14 bases between. The CDR3 loop is CASSPSSAAHYEQYF. The CDR3 coding sequence is TGTGCCAGCTCACCAAGTTCCGCCGCCCACTACGAGCAGTACTTC.

The rearrangement joins TRBV10-3 to TRBJ1-2; 9 bases line up with TRBD1. Trimming took 6 bases from V and 0 from J; bases not matched to a gene: 5. CDR3 length: 15 residues. The germline gives CDR1 ENHRY, CDR2 SYGVKD. As DNA, the CDR3 is TGTGCCATCAGGTCGGACAGGGGAGCTAACTATGGCTACACCTTC. It specifies CAIRSDRGANYGYTF.

This rearrangement joins TRBV27 to TRBJ1-4; D is uncertain. V was pared by 5 bases and J by 0 bases, with 10 bases between. The CDR3 sequence is 15 residues long. CDR1 MNHEY and CDR2 SMNVEV come from the germline V gene (reference sequence). The CDR3 nucleotides read TGTGCCAGCAGTAGAGGACCTACAACTAATGAAAAACTGTTTTTT. Its protein product is CASSRGPTTNEKLFF.

The chain recombines TRBV6-5 with TRBJ2-7; TRBD1 or TRBD2 may be the D gene (5 bases each). The CDR3 covers 14 residues. CDR1 is MNHEY, CDR2 SVGAGI, per germline. Trimming took off 2 bases at V and 4 bases at J, with 12 bases between the two ends. The CDR3 region is CASSYGPGRYEQYF. DNA for the CDR3: TGTGCCAGCAGTTACGGTCCGGGACGGTACGAGCAGTACTTC.

This chain links TRBV5-6 with TRBJ1-1; 7 bases map to TRBD1. The CDR3 has 16 amino acids. From germline, CDR1 is SGHDT and CDR2 YYEEEE. V shed 0 bases, J shed 3 bases, and the junction held 8 bases outside the gene matches. CDR3 nucleotides: TGTGCCAGCAGCTTGGGTGCCCCAGACAGGGACACTGAAGCTTTCTTT. Translation: CASSLGAPDRDTEAFF.

This chain connects TRBV15 to TRBJ1-5, with a weak D call TRBD1 (6 bases). The CDR3 totals 15 residues. V lost 0 bases and J lost 6, with 12 bases in between. Looked up from germline, CDR1 is LNHNV and CDR2 is YYDKDF (reference sequence). The CDR3 reads CATSRDQGGSQPQHF. The CDR3 coding sequence is TGTGCCACCAGCAGAGATCAAGGGGGAAGTCAGCCCCAGCATTTT.

CDR3 residues: CASSLRGGNQAFF. The CDR3, as DNA: TGTGCCAGCAGTTTGAGGGGCGGTAATCAAGCTTTCTTT. The chain joins TRBV12-3 or TRBV12-4 to TRBJ1-1, with a possible D match to TRBD1 (5 bases). The ends were cut back, 3 bases at V and 9 bases at J, with 14 bases in the middle. CDR3 length: 13 residues.